A selection of T cell receptor beta chains follows, all from one sample in a study of cytomegalovirus exposure and HLA in healthy donors. The method was immunoSEQ multiplex PCR; TCRdb's version includes in-frame clones alone and lacks a portion of them. The sample includes roughly 110,000 clones. Material: PBMCs. The receptor set was obtained from a man aged 25-40 years in good health and CMV-seronegative. CDR3s leave out the opening cysteine and the closing phenylalanine or tryptophan. Fields, in order: J gene, V gene, CDR3 protein.

TRBJ2-2 | TRBV10-3 | AIGADRGYSGELF
TRBJ1-1 | TRBV7-8 | ASSSWPREGYTEAF
TRBJ2-1 | TRBV6-4 | ASSDGHINEQF
TRBJ2-7 | TRBV23-1 | ASSQSVPGWREQY
TRBJ1-1 | TRBV2 | ASREGAGNTEAF
TRBJ1-1 | TRBV14 | ASSRSGVAF
TRBJ2-7 | TRBV19 | ASRQGGDTYYEQY
TRBJ2-5 | TRBV9 | ASSGRGPQGTQY
TRBJ2-3 | TRBV5-6 | ASSTRRGGQFTQY
TRBJ2-5 | TRBV6-5 | ASGTVGGQETQY
TRBJ2-1 | TRBV9 | ASSVGFVGHSYNEQF
TRBJ2-7 | TRBV6-5 | ASSYSRTGPYEQY
TRBJ1-5 | TRBV18 | ASSPRDRAPNSNQPQH
TRBJ2-6 | TRBV19 | ASLKFGGGANVLT
TRBJ1-6 | TRBV19 | ASSADRVGNSPLH
TRBJ2-7 | TRBV19 | ASSLTPSSTGLNEQY
TRBJ1-6 | TRBV30 | AWTQAAPYSPLH
TRBJ2-7 | TRBV7-9 | ASSLGQGGAYEQY
TRBJ2-7 | TRBV18 | ASSPPSGGLEQY
TRBJ1-5 | TRBV18 | ASSRGQGAGGNQPQH
TRBJ1-2 | TRBV7-9 | ASSSNSNYGYT
TRBJ1-5 | TRBV15 | ATTGVHEGGQPQH
TRBJ2-3 | TRBV29-1 | SVVYISGTDTQY
TRBJ1-4 | TRBV15 | ATSRDSASEKLF
TRBJ2-7 | TRBV15 | ATSRVGTSGGEQY
TRBJ1-2 | TRBV29-1 | SFYTGHGYT
TRBJ2-2 | TRBV6-1 | ASTRGGVTGELF
TRBJ2-3 | TRBV5-6 | ASSLKSTYTQY
TRBJ1-1 | TRBV27 | ASRGQSMNTEAF
TRBJ1-2 | TRBV7-2 | ASSLGADGYT
TRBJ2-7 | TRBV5-5 | ASSLRDNDYEQY
TRBJ2-3 | TRBV28 | ASSFSDSPDTQY
. | TRBV13 | ASSPGRGYEQY
TRBJ2-7 | TRBV28 | ASRGPGQGVYEQY
TRBJ1-1 | TRBV19 | ASSIGQGVNTEAF
TRBJ1-6 | TRBV27 | ASSAKGQYNSPLH
TRBJ2-3 | TRBV4-1 | ASSHPAGDTQY
TRBJ2-5 | TRBV7-2 | ASSQQETQY
TRBJ1-2 | TRBV6-6 | ASRDSDYGYT
TRBJ1-2 | TRBV18 | ASSPRKGDRGLGYT
TRBJ1-1 | TRBV29-1 | SGEGQGSEAF
TRBJ2-1 | TRBV7-2 | ASSLGGSYEQF
TRBJ1-1 | TRBV2 | ASSARGRGANTEAF
TRBJ2-5 | TRBV4-1 | ASSHPDRVETQY
TRBJ1-2 | TRBV6-5 | ASTPGQGAFIT
TRBJ2-3 | TRBV13 | ASSLKVDSGGTDTQY